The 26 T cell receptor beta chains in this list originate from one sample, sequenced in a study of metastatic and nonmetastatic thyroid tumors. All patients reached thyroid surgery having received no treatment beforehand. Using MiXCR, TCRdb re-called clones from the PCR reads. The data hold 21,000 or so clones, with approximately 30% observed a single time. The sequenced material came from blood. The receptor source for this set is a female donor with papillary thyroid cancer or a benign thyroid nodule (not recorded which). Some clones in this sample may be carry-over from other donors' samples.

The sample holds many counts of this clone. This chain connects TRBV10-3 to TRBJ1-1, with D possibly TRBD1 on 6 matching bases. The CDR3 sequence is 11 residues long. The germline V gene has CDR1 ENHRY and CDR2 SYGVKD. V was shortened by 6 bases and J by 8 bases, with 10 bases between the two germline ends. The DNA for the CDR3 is TGTGCCATCAGGGGGACAATGGAAGCTTTCTTT. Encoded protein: CAIRGTMEAFF.

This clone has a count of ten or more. Here the CDR3 reads CASSQVGRLEAFF. The DNA for the CDR3 is TGCGCCAGCAGCCAAGTCGGACGACTCGAAGCTTTCTTT. The J gene is TRBJ1-1, the V gene TRBV4-1, with D uncertain. This CDR3 contains 13 residues. Germline lookup yields CDR1 MGHRA and CDR2 YSYEKL. Deletions cut 1 base from V and 8 bases from J, with 11 bases between.

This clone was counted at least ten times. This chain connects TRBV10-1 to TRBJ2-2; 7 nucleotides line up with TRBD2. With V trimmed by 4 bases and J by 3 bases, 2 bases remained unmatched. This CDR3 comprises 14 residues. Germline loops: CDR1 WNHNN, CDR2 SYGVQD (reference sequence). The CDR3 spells CASSVGRDTGELFF. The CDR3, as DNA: TGCGCCAGCAGTGTAGGGAGGGACACCGGGGAGCTGTTTTTT.

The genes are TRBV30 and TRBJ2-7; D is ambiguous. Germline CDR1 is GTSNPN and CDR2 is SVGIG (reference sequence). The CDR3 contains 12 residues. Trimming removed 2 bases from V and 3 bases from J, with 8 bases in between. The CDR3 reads CAWSNPGYEQYF. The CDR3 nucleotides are TGTGCCTGGAGTAATCCCGGCTACGAGCAGTACTTC. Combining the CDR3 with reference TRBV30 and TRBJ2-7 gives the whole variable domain SQTIHQWPATLVQPVGSPLSLECTVEGTSNPNLYWYRQAAGRGLQLLFYSVGIGQISSEVPQNLSASRPQDRQFILSSKKLLLSDSGFYLCAWSNPGYEQYFGPGTRLTVT.

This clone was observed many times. CDR3 in DNA: TGTGCCACCAGTGATTCCCGGAGGGTCCTAGGGGAGCTGTTTTTT. Translating gives CATSDSRRVLGELFF. The chain joins TRBV24-1 to TRBJ2-2; tentative D call: TRBD2 (6 bases). Germline values: CDR1 KGHDR, CDR2 SFDVKD. Trimming took off 2 bases at V and 8 bases at J, with 14 bases between the two ends. This CDR3 is built from 15 residues.

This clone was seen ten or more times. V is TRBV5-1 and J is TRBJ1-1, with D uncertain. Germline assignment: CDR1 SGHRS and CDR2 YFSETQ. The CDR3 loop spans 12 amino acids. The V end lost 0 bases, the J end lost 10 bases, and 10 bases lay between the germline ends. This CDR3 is CASSLAGGIAFF. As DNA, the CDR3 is TGCGCCAGCAGCTTGGCCGGCGGCATAGCTTTCTTT.

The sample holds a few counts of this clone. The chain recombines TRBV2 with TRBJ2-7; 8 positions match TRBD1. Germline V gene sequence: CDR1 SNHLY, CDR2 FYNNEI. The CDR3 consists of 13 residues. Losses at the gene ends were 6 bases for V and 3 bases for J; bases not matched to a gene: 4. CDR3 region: CASSKDRVYEQYF. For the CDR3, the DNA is TGTGCCAGCAGCAAGGACAGGGTCTACGAGCAGTACTTC.

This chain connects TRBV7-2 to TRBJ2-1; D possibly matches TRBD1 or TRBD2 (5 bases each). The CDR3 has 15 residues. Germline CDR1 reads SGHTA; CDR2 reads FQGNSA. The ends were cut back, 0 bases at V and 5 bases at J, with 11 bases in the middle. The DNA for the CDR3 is TGTGCCAGCAGCTTAGCGGGAGACAGCGACAATGAGCAGTTCTTC. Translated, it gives CASSLAGDSDNEQFF.

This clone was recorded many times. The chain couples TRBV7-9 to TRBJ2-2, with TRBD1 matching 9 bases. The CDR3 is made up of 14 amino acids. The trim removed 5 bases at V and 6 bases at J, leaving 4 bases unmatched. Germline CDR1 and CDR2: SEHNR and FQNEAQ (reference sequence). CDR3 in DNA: TGTGCCAGCAGCACGTGGACAGGGGCCGGGGAGCTGTTTTTT. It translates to CASSTWTGAGELFF.

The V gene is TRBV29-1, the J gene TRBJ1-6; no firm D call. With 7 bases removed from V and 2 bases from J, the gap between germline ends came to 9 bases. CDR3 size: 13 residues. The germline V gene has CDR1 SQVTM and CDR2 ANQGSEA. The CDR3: CSAPWAYNSPLHF. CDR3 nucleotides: TGCAGCGCCCCATGGGCCTATAATTCACCCCTCCACTTT.

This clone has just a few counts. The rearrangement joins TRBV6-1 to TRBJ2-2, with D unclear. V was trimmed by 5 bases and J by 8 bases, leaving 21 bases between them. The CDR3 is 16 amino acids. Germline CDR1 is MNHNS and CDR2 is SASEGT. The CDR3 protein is CASSISHTSARGELFF. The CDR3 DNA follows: TGTGCCAGCAGTATCTCCCACACCTCAGCAAGGGGGGAGCTGTTTTTT.

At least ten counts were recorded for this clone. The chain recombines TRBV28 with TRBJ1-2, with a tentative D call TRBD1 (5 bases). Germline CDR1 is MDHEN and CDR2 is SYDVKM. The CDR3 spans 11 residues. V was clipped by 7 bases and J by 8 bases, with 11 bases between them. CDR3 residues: CASMFGGGYTF. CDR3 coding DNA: TGTGCCAGCATGTTCGGGGGGGGCTACACCTTC.

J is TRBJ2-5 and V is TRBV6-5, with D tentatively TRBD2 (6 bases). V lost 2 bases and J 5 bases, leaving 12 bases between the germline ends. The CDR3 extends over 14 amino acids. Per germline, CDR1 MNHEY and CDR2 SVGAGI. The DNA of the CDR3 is TGTGCCAGCAGTTACACGGAGGAGGGGGAGACCCAGTACTTC. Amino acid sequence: CASSYTEEGETQYF.

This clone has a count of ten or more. CDR3 sequence: CASSPWDSLNQPQHF. The CDR3 DNA reads as TGTGCCAGCAGCCCGTGGGACAGCCTCAATCAGCCCCAGCATTTT. The chain combines TRBV7-9 with TRBJ1-5, with 7 bases identical to TRBD1. CDR3 length: 15 residues. Trimming removed 5 bases from V and 3 bases from J; junction bases left unmatched: 7. The germline CDR1 and CDR2 sequences are SEHNR and FQNEAQ (reference sequence). Combining the CDR3 with reference TRBV7-9 and TRBJ1-5 gives the whole variable domain DTGVSQNPRHKITKRGQNVTFRCDPISEHNRLYWYRQTLGQGPEFLTYFQNEAQLEKSRLLSDRFSAERPKGSFSTLEIQRTEQGDSAMYLCASSPWDSLNQPQHFGDGTRLSIL.

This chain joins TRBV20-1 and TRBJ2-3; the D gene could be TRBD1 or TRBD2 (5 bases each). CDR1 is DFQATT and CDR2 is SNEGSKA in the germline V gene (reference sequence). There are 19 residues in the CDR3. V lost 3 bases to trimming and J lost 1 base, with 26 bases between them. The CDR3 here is CSASDYRDHSAQRTDTQYF. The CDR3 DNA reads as TGCAGTGCTAGTGACTACCGGGACCACAGTGCTCAACGCACAGATACGCAGTATTTT.

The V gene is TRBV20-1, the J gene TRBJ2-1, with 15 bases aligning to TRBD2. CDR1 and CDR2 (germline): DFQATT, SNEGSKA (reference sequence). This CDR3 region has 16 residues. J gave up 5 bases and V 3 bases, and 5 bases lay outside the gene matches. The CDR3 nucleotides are TGCAGTGCTAGCGGGACTAGCGGGGGGATGAACAATGAGCAGTTCTTC. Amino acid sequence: CSASGTSGGMNNEQFF.

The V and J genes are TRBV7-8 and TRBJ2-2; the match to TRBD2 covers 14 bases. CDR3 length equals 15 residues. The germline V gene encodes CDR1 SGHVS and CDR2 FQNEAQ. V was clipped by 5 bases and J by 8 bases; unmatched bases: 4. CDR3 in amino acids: CASSPGTSGSGELFF. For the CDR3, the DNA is TGTGCCAGCAGCCCTGGGACTAGCGGGAGTGGGGAGCTGTTTTTT.

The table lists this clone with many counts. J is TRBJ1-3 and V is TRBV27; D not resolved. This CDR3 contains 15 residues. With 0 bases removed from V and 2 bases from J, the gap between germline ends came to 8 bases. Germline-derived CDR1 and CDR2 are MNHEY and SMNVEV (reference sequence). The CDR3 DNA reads TGTGCCAGCAGTTTATCCACAGCGGCTGGAAACACCATATATTTT. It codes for CASSLSTAAGNTIYF.

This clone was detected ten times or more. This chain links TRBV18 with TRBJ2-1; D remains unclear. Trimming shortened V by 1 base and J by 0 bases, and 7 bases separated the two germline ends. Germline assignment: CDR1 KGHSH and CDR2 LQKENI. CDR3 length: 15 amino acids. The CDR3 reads CASSPQAGSYNEQFF. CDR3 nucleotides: TGTGCCAGCTCACCACAGGCCGGCTCCTACAATGAGCAGTTCTTC. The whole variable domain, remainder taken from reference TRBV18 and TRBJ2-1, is NAGVMQNPRHLVRRRGQEARLRCSPMKGHSHVYWYRQLPEEGLKFMVYLQKENIIDESGMPKERFSAEFPKEGPSILRIQQVVRGDSAAYFCASSPQAGSYNEQFFGPGTRLTVL.

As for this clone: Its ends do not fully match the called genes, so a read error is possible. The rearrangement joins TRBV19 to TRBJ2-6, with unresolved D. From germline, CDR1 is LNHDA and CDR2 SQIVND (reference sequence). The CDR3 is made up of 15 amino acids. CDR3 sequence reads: CANRRPESGPNVLSF. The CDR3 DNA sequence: TGTGCCAACCGGCGCCCGGAGTCCGGGCCCAACGTCCTGTCTTTC.

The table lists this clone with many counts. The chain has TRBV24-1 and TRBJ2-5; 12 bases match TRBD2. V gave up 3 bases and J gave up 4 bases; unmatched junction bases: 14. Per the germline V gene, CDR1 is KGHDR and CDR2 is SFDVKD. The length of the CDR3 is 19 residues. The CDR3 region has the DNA TGTGCCACCAGTGATCCGACCCGGACTAGCGGGATAGGTCGAGAGACCCAGTACTTC. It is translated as CATSDPTRTSGIGRETQYF.

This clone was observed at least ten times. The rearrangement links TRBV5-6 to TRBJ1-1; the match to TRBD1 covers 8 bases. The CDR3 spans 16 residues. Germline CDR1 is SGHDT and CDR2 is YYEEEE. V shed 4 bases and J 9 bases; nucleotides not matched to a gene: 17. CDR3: CASSRITSGGSLQAFF. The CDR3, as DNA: TGTGCCAGCAGCCGCATAACCTCAGGGGGCTCGTTGCAAGCTTTCTTT.

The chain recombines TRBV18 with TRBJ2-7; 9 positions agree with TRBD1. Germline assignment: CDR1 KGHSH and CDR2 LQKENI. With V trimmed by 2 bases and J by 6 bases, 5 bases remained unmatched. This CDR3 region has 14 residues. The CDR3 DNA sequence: TGTGCCAGCTCACCATACAGGGGGCGACGCGAGCAGTACTTC. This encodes CASSPYRGRREQYF.

This CDR3 reads CASRPGFSGYEQYV. For the CDR3, the DNA is TGTGCCAGCCGACCCGGTTTTAGCGGCTACGAGCAGTACGTC. V is TRBV6-1 and J is TRBJ2-7; maybe TRBD2 (6 bases). Trimming took off 8 bases at V and 3 bases at J, with 17 bases between the two ends. CDR3 length: 14 residues. Germline V gives CDR1 MNHNS, CDR2 SASEGT.

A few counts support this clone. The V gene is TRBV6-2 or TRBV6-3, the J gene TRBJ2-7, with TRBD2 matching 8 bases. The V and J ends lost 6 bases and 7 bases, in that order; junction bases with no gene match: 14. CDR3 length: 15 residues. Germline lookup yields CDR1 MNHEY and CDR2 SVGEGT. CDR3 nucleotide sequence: TGTGCCAGCAGATGGGCTACCGGGAGGGCGGAGGAGCAGTACTTC. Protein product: CASRWATGRAEEQYF.

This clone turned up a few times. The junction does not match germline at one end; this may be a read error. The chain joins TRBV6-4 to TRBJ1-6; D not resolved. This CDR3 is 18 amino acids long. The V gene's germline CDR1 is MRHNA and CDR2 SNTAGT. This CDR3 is CASSYSLAGSSYNSPLHF. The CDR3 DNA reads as TGTGCCAGCAGTTACTCGCTGGCAGGCAGCTCCTATAATTCACCCCTCCACTTT.